This passage covers 3 T cell receptor beta chains from one sample sequenced in a study of T cells in Graves' hyperthyroidism and ophthalmopathy. Authors of the study amplified TCR beta CDR3 regions from RNA transcripts. The study used the HTBI primer set for a first-round RT-PCR of the TCR CDR3. TCRdb re-called the multiplex PCR reads through MiXCR, storing one row per CDR3 protein. The profile shows 700,000 to 850,000 distinct CDR3 sequences, roughly a third of them singletons. The sequenced material came from blood. The receptors originated from a woman in her forties with Graves' hyperthyroidism.

This rearrangement joins TRBV29-1 to TRBJ1-1; 9 nucleotides agree with TRBD1. Trimming took 8 bases from V and 3 from J; bases not matched to a gene: 7. This CDR3 is 13 amino acids long. Germline-derived CDR1 and CDR2 are SQVTM and ANQGSEA. CDR3 residues: CSLATGGYTEAFF. In DNA, the CDR3 is TGCAGCTTGGCGACAGGGGGTTACACTGAAGCTTTCTTT.

The V gene is TRBV2, the J gene TRBJ1-2; 7 bases fit TRBD1. Germline V gene lookup returns CDR1 SNHLY and CDR2 FYNNEI. This CDR3 is 14 amino acids long. V lost 8 bases, J lost 8 bases, and 14 bases stayed unmatched. The CDR3 loop is CASVVARGTEGYTF. CDR3 DNA: TGTGCCAGCGTAGTTGCCAGGGGGACGGAAGGCTACACCTTC.

In this sample, this clonotype turned up a few times. One junction end disagrees with the germline gene, perhaps due to a read error. V is TRBV6-4 and J is TRBJ1-2; no reliable D call. The germline V gene has CDR1 MRHNA and CDR2 SNTAGT. There are 15 residues in the CDR3. The CDR3 loop reads CASSYSATANYGYTF. The CDR3 DNA follows: TGTGCCAGCAGTTACTCGGCAACCGCTAACTATGGCTACACCTTC.